This T cell receptor beta chain was sequenced for a study of PD-1 blockade in classical Hodgkin lymphoma. Study information: The patients were dosed with nivolumab 3 mg/kg, infused intravenously every 2 weeks.

Regarding time point: cycle 4 day 1 (C4D1), after about 6 weeks of nivolumab. Every single patient, without exception, relapsed after autologous stem cell transplantation, and brentuximab vedotin exposure varied. The repertoire was sequenced with immunoSEQ multiplex PCR; TCRdb's copy has only in-frame clones and lacks some. This table has just under 40,000 clones, around 80% appearing once. The CDR3 is 16 residues long. The germline gives CDR1 SGHRS, CDR2 YFSETQ. Losses at the gene ends were 4 bases for V and 4 bases for J; bases not matched to a gene: 13. Sequences were derived from peripheral blood mononuclear cells (PBMCs), sampled before the fourth cycle of nivolumab. The V call is TRBV5-1, the J call TRBJ1-1; 7 nucleotides align to TRBD1. This TCR was recovered from a human donor with classical Hodgkin lymphoma. CDR3 sequence (DNA): TGCGCCAGCAGCATGACAGGGCCTCAGATGGGCACTGAAGCTTTCTTT. Translating it yields CASSMTGPQMGTEAFF.